This TCR beta chain comes out of a study of spatial heterogeneity in lung cancer. Each TCR cDNA molecule carried a unique molecular identifier. TCRdb passed the 5' RACE reads through MiXCR, listing each CDR3 protein once. The sample records 35,000 to 50,000 distinct CDR3 sequences, about 23% being singletons. This clonotype was picked up many times. Germline lookup yields CDR1 LGHDT and CDR2 YNNKEL (reference sequence). CDR3 size: 15 residues. V gave up 4 bases and J gave up 2 bases; unmatched junction bases: 5. Documented time point: blood at routine non-recurrence follow-up after resection. The authors sequenced whole RNA from tumor, nontumor lung or frozen PBMC without sorting.

This receptor was identified in a female donor with early-stage non-small cell lung cancer. Sequenced material: PBMCs, taken at follow-up. V and J are TRBV3-1 and TRBJ2-3; 8 nucleotides agree with TRBD1. The CDR3 nucleotides are TGTGCCAGCAGCCCCGGGACAGGCTTCACAGATACGCAGTATTTT. It translates to CASSPGTGFTDTQYF.